A single sample gave rise to the 19 T cell receptor beta chains below, sequenced in a study of cytomegalovirus exposure and HLA in healthy donors. With 60 Vbeta and 13 Jbeta primers, the PCR was carried out. The method was immunoSEQ multiplex PCR; TCRdb's version includes in-frame clones alone and lacks a portion of them. The data contain about 180,000 clones, under 80% of them seen just once; the ten biggest clones take up 2% to 3%. The sample consisted of PBMCs. All receptors come from a woman in her thirties in good health and CMV-seropositive.

This chain uses TRBV28 with TRBJ1-2; D is perhaps TRBD1 (6 bases). V dropped 5 bases and J dropped 5 bases, with 12 bases sitting between them. CDR1 MDHEN and CDR2 SYDVKM come from the germline V gene. This CDR3 is 13 amino acids long. The CDR3 DNA sequence: TGTGCCAGCAGTACGACAGGAAAATATGGCTACACCTTC. Translation gives CASSTTGKYGYTF.

The chain employs TRBV14 and TRBJ2-7; 9 positions match TRBD2. With 6 bases clipped from V and 3 bases from J, the junction kept 3 bases outside the gene matches. From germline, CDR1 is SGHDN and CDR2 FVKESK. There are 13 residues in the CDR3. CDR3 nucleotide sequence: TGTGCCAGCAGTGTTAGCGGGGGCTACGAGCAGTACTTC. Translation: CASSVSGGYEQYF.

The V call is TRBV5-1, the J call TRBJ1-5, with TRBD1 as a possible D gene (6 bases). Trimming pared 4 bases from V and 7 bases from J, leaving 15 bases between. This CDR3 contains 14 residues. Germline CDR1 SGHRS, CDR2 YFSETQ. The CDR3: CASSPSGVGQPQHF. As DNA, the CDR3 is TGCGCCAGCAGCCCCTCAGGGGTTGGACAGCCCCAGCATTTT.

This chain links TRBV5-1 with TRBJ1-1; D may be TRBD1 (6 bases). Germline V gives CDR1 SGHRS, CDR2 YFSETQ. This CDR3 has 16 amino acids. V gave up 4 bases and J gave up 2 bases, with 18 bases separating them. The CDR3 sequence: CASSASQGWSNTEAFF. DNA for the CDR3: TGCGCCAGCAGCGCCAGCCAGGGGTGGAGTAACACTGAAGCTTTCTTT.

This chain joins TRBV5-6 and TRBJ1-4; D call uncertain. The CDR3 has 14 amino acids. Germline V gene sequence: CDR1 SGHDT, CDR2 YYEEEE. Trimming cost V 3 bases and J 8 bases, with 14 bases left between them. The CDR3 here is CASSSKHEEEKLFF. The CDR3 coding sequence is TGTGCCAGCAGCTCCAAACACGAGGAGGAAAAACTGTTTTTT.

DNA for the CDR3: TGTGCCAGCAGCCTTGGCGACAGGTACGGCTCAAGATCGGGTGAGCAGTTCTTC. Its protein is CASSLGDRYGSRSGEQFF. The chain joins TRBV5-6 to TRBJ2-1; D may be TRBD1 (6 bases). CDR1 SGHDT and CDR2 YYEEEE come from the germline V gene. The CDR3 is 18 residues long. Trimming cost V 4 bases and J 9 bases, with 29 bases left between them.

The chain couples TRBV9 to TRBJ2-3; 7 bases fit TRBD2. CDR3 length equals 15 residues. Per germline, CDR1 SGDLS and CDR2 YYNGEE. Losses at the gene ends were 4 bases for V and 2 bases for J; bases not matched to a gene: 7. The CDR3 region is CASSLSGSHTDTQYF. The CDR3 DNA is TGTGCCAGCAGCCTTAGCGGGTCCCACACAGATACGCAGTATTTT. The entire variable domain, with the rest obtained from reference TRBV9 and TRBJ2-3, is as follows: DSGVTQTPKHLITATGQRVTLRCSPRSGDLSVYWYQQSLDQGLQFLIQYYNGEERAKGNILERFSAQQFPDLHSELNLSSLELGDSALYFCASSLSGSHTDTQYFGPGTRLTVL.

The V gene is TRBV19, the J gene TRBJ1-5; D gene uncertain. With 3 bases removed from V and 3 bases from J, the gap between germline ends came to 6 bases. The CDR3 is 13 amino acids. CDR1 and CDR2 (germline): LNHDA, SQIVND (reference sequence). CDR3 sequence reads: CASSMSYNQPQHF. The CDR3 region has the DNA TGTGCCAGTAGTATGAGCTACAATCAGCCCCAGCATTTT.

This chain links TRBV7-7 with TRBJ1-5; perhaps TRBD1 as D (6 bases). V was shortened by 2 bases and J by 5 bases, with 10 bases between the two germline ends. CDR3 length: 14 amino acids. Germline values: CDR1 SSHAT, CDR2 FNYEAQ (reference sequence). This CDR3 reads CASSLNPGDQPQHF. CDR3 coding DNA: TGTGCCAGCAGCTTAAATCCAGGGGATCAGCCCCAGCATTTT. Filled out from reference TRBV7-7 and TRBJ1-5, the complete variable domain reads GAGVSQSPRYKVTKRGQDVTLRCDPISSHATLYWYQQALGQGPEFLTYFNYEAQPDKSGLPSDRFSAERPEGSISTLTIQRTEQRDSAMYRCASSLNPGDQPQHFGDGTRLSIL.

The chain employs TRBV6-5 and TRBJ2-5; D might be TRBD2 (5 bases). The DNA end favors TRBJ2-7, so the J call may be wrong. This CDR3 is 16 amino acids long. Germline-derived CDR1 and CDR2 are MNHEY and SVGAGI. The CDR3 sequence: CASSSSTTKNRYEQYF. The CDR3 DNA reads TGTGCCAGCAGTTCCTCCACGACTAAGAACAGATACGAGCAGTACTTC.

The chain carries TRBV5-1 and TRBJ2-7, with 12 bases aligning to TRBD2. After removal of 4 bases from V and 3 bases from J, the junction contained 5 bases not matched to a gene. Germline V CDR1 and CDR2: SGHRS, YFSETQ. The CDR3 has 15 amino acids. The DNA for the CDR3 is TGCGCCAGCAGCGCCGGGACTAGCGGGTTCTACGAGCAGTACTTC. This encodes CASSAGTSGFYEQYF.

This chain uses TRBV30 with TRBJ1-4; a weak D match, TRBD1 (6 bases). V dropped 0 bases and J dropped 8 bases, with 16 bases sitting between them. This CDR3 comprises 15 residues. Per the germline V gene, CDR1 is GTSNPN and CDR2 is SVGIG (reference sequence). The CDR3 is CAWSVPRTVREKLFF. The CDR3 DNA reads TGTGCCTGGAGTGTACCCCGGACAGTTCGAGAAAAACTGTTTTTT. The complete variable domain, with remaining parts taken from reference TRBV30 and TRBJ1-4, reads SQTIHQWPATLVQPVGSPLSLECTVEGTSNPNLYWYRQAAGRGLQLLFYSVGIGQISSEVPQNLSASRPQDRQFILSSKKLLLSDSGFYLCAWSVPRTVREKLFFGSGTQLSVL.

Comments on this clone: One junction end does not reproduce the germline sequence, and a read error may be involved. CDR3 DNA: TGTGCCAGTAGTCCGCAGGGGGCTGGAGCCAACGTCCTGACTTTC. It is translated as CASSPQGAGANVLTF. The chain carries TRBV19 and TRBJ2-6; 8 nucleotides line up with TRBD1. The CDR3 runs to 15 residues. Germline CDR1 LNHDA, CDR2 SQIVND (reference sequence).

The chain is built from TRBV7-2 and TRBJ1-2, with D possibly being TRBD1 (6 bases). Germline V gene data show CDR1 as SGHTA and CDR2 as FQGNSA. The CDR3 loop spans 15 amino acids. V lost 2 bases and J 5 bases, leaving 15 bases between the germline ends. The CDR3, as DNA: TGTGCCAGCAGCTTACGAGCCAGGGGACAATATGGCTACACCTTC. Translating it yields CASSLRARGQYGYTF.

The chain uses TRBV19 and TRBJ2-5; 7 bases agree with TRBD2. Germline lookup yields CDR1 LNHDA and CDR2 SQIVND (reference sequence). This CDR3 region has 15 residues. Trimming at V came to 1 base and at J to 2 bases, leaving 4 bases not matched to a gene. This chain's CDR3 is CASSIASGTQETQYF. In DNA, the CDR3 is TGTGCCAGTAGTATAGCTAGCGGTACTCAAGAGACCCAGTACTTC.

This chain uses TRBV7-2 with TRBJ2-5, with 9 bases lining up with TRBD1. The end of the DNA fits TRBJ2-7 better, so the J call may be wrong. The CDR3 contains 15 residues. Germline lookup yields CDR1 SGHTA and CDR2 FQGNSA. Here the CDR3 DNA reads TGTGCCAGCAGACCTGACAGGGGGATCTCCTACGAGCAGTACTTC. This encodes CASRPDRGISYEQYF.

V and J are TRBV7-9 and TRBJ1-4, with D possibly TRBD1 on 6 matching bases. Germline V gene sequence: CDR1 SEHNR, CDR2 FQNEAQ (reference sequence). The V gene lost 3 bases and the J gene lost 7 bases, with 12 bases spanning the gap. This CDR3 has 14 amino acids. The CDR3 reads CASSLTGTSEKLFF. CDR3 nucleotide sequence: TGTGCCAGCAGCTTGACCGGGACATCTGAAAAACTGTTTTTT.

CDR3 residues: CASQEGPGDGYTF. In nucleotides, the CDR3 is TGTGCCAGCCAGGAGGGCCCGGGTGACGGCTACACCTTC. The rearrangement uses TRBV28 and TRBJ1-2; unclear D gene. The CDR3 spans 13 residues. Trimming removed 8 bases from V and 8 bases from J, with 18 bases in between. Looked up from germline, CDR1 is MDHEN and CDR2 is SYDVKM.

The gene calls are TRBV28 and TRBJ1-1; D gene unclear. V was trimmed by 3 bases and J by 0 bases, leaving 5 bases between them. The germline V gene has CDR1 MDHEN and CDR2 SYDVKM. This CDR3 has 13 residues. CDR3 nucleotide sequence: TGTGCCAGCAGTTTGGACTTGAACACTGAAGCTTTCTTT. Protein: CASSLDLNTEAFF.